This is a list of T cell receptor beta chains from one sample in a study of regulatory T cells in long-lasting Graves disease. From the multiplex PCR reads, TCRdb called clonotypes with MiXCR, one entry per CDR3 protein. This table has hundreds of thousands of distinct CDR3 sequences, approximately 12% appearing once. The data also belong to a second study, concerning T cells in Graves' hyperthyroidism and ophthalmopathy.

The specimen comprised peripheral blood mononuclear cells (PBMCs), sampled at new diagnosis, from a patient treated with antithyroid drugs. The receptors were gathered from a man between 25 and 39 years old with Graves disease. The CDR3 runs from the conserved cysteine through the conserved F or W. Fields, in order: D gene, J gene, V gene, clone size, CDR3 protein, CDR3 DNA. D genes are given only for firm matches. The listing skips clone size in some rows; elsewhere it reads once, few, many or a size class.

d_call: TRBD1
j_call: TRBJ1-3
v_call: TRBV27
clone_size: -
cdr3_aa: CASSQSGTGGGNTIYF
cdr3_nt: TGTGCCAGCAGCCAATCCGGGACAGGCGGAGGAAACACCATATATTTT

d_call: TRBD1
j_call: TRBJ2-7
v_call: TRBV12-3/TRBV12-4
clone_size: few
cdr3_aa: CASSSFRTGTYEQYF
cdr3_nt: TGTGCCAGCAGTTCCTTTAGGACAGGGACCTACGAGCAGTACTTC

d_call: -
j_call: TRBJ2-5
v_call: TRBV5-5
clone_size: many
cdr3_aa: CASSPVLGRETQYF
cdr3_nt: TGTGCCAGCAGCCCCGTTCTGGGACGGGAGACCCAGTACTTC

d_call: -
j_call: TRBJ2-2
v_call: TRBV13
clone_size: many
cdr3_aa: CASRETAYTGELFF
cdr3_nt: TGTGCCAGCAGGGAGACAGCCTACACCGGGGAGCTGTTTTTT

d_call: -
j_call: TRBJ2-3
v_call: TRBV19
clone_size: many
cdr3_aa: CASSTLARSSTDTQYF
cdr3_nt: TGTGCCAGTAGTACTCTAGCGCGATCTAGCACAGATACGCAGTATTTT

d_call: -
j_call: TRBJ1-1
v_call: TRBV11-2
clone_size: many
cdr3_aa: CASSLGERTEAFF
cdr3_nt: TGTGCCAGCAGCTTAGGAGAGCGCACTGAAGCTTTCTTT

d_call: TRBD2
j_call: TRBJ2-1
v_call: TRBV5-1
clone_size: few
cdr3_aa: CASSPRVAGVVDEQFF
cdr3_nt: TGCGCCAGCAGCCCCAGGGTAGCGGGAGTGGTAGATGAGCAGTTCTTC

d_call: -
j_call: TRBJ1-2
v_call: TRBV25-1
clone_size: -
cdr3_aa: CASSAFGGYTF
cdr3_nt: TGTGCCAGCAGTGCTTTCGGGGGCTACACCTTC

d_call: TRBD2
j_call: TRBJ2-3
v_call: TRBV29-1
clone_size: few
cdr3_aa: CSVRESTDTQYF
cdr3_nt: TGCAGCGTGCGGGAGTCCACAGATACGCAGTATTTT

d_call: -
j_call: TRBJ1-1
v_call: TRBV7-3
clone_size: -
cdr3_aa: CASSLKGPGWTLGTEAFF
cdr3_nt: TGTGCCAGCAGCTTAAAGGGCCCAGGATGGACATTGGGCACTGAAGCTTTCTTT

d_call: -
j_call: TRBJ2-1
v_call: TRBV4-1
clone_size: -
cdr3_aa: CASSQFLGGKYNEQFF
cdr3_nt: TGCGCCAGCAGCCAATTTTTAGGCGGGAAATACAATGAGCAGTTCTTC

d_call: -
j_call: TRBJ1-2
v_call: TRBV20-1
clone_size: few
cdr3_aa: CSATTAGRYTF
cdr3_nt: TGCAGTGCTACTACGGCAGGACGCTACACCTTC

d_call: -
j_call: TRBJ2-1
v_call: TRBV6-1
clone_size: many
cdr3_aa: CASRHDGGPYLNEQFF
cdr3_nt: TGTGCCAGCAGACATGATGGGGGGCCCTATCTGAATGAGCAGTTCTTC

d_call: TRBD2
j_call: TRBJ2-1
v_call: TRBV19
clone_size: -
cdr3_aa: CASRSPARTSINEQFF
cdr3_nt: TGTGCCAGTAGATCCCCCGCGCGGACTAGCATCAATGAGCAGTTCTTC

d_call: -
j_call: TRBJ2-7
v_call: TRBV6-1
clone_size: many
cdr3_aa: CASTPAMGYEQYF
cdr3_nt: TGTGCCAGCACCCCTGCTATGGGCTACGAGCAGTACTTC

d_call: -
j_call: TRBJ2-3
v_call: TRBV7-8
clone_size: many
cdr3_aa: CASSSLLLGDTQYF
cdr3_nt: TGTGCCAGCAGCTCCCTCCTCTTGGGAGATACGCAGTATTTT

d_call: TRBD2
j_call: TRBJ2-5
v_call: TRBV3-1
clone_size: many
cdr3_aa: CASSPFAGGLTQYF
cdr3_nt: TGTGCCAGCAGCCCGTTCGCGGGGGGGTTGACCCAGTACTTC

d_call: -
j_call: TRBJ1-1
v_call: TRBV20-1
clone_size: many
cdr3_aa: CSAKTTREAFF
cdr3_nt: TGCAGTGCTAAGACCACACGAGAAGCTTTCTTT

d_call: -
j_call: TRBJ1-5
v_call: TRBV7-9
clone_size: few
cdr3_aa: CASSSPNQPQHF
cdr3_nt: TGTGCCAGCAGCTCCCCAAATCAGCCCCAGCATTTT

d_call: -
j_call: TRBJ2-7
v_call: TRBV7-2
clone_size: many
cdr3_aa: CASSLGGARVAYEQYF
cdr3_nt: TGTGCCAGCAGCCTAGGCGGGGCGCGTGTGGCATACGAGCAGTACTTC

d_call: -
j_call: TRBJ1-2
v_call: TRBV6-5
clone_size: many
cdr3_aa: CASSYPGNDGYTF
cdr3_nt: TGTGCCAGCAGTTACCCAGGGAACGATGGCTACACCTTC

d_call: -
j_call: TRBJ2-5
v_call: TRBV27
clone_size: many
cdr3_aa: CASSSGEGETQYF
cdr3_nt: TGTGCCAGCAGCTCAGGGGAAGGGGAGACCCAGTACTTC

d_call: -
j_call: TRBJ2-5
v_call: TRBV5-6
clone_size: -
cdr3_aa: CASSWTLSEQYF
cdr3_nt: TGTGCCAGCAGCTGGACCTTGAGTGAGCAGTACTTC

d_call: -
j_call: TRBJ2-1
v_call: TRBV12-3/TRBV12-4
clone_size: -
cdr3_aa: CASRIQGMVDEQFF
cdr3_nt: TGTGCCAGCAGGATACAGGGAATGGTCGATGAGCAGTTCTTC

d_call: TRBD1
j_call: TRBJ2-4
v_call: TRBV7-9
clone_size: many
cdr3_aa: CASSQGVPLYIQYF
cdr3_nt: TGTGCCAGCAGTCAGGGGGTCCCCCTGTACATTCAGTACTTC

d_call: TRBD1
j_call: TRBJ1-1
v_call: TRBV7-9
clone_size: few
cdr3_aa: CASSLAGQGLNTEAFF
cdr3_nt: TGTGCCAGCAGCTTAGCTGGACAGGGTTTAAACACTGAAGCTTTCTTT

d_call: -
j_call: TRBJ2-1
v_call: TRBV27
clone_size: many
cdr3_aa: CASSPREYNEQFF
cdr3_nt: TGTGCCAGCAGTCCCCGGGAGTACAATGAGCAGTTCTTC

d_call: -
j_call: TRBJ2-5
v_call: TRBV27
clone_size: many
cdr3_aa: CASSNLGETQYF
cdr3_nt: TGTGCCAGCAGTAACCTGGGGGAAACCCAGTACTTC

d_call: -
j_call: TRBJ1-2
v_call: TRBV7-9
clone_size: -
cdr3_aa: CASSDPFRGHGYTF
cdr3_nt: TGTGCCAGCAGCGACCCATTCCGGGGACATGGCTACACCTTC

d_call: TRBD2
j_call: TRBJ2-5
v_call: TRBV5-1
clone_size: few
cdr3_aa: CASSRLAGEEETQYF
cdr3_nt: TGCGCCAGCAGCCGACTAGCGGGAGAGGAAGAGACCCAGTACTTC

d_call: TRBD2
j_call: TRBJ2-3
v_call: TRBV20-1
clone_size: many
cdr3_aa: CSALAGITDTQYF
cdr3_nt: TGCAGTGCTCTAGCGGGTATAACAGATACGCAGTATTTT

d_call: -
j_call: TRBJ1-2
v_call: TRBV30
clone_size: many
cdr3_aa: CAWNVVTNYGYTF
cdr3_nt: TGTGCCTGGAATGTCGTAACTAACTATGGCTACACCTTC

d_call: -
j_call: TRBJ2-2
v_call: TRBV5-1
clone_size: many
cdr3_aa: CASSQLSPTGELFF
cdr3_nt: TGCGCCAGCAGTCAGTTGTCCCCTACCGGGGAGCTGTTTTTT

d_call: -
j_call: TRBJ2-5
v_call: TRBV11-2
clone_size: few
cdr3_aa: CASSQSQGTQETQYF
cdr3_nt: TGTGCCAGCAGCCAATCACAGGGGACTCAAGAGACCCAGTACTTC

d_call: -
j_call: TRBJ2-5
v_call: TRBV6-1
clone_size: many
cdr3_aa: CASSEGNGLRIKETQYF
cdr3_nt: TGTGCCAGCAGTGAAGGGAATGGACTTAGAATAAAAGAGACCCAGTACTTC

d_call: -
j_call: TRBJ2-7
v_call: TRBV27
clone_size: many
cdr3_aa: CASSVTPPGPDSYEQYF
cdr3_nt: TGTGCCAGCAGTGTTACCCCTCCGGGACCCGATTCCTACGAGCAGTACTTC

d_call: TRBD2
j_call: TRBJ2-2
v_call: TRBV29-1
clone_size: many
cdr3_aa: CSVYIAGVTGELFF
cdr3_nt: TGCAGCGTTTACATAGCGGGAGTCACCGGGGAGCTGTTTTTT

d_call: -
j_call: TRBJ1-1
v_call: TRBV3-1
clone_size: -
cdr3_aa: CASSLGTNTKAFF
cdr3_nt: TGTGCCAGCAGCCTCGGTACGAACACTAAAGCTTTCTTT

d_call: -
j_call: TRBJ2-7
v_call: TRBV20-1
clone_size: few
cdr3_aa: CSARLRGSSYEQYF
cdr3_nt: TGCAGTGCTAGGTTGCGCGGTAGCTCCTACGAGCAGTACTTC

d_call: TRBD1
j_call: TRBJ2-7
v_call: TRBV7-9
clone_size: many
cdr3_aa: CASSGTGVGEQYF
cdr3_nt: TGTGCCAGCAGCGGAACAGGGGTGGGCGAGCAGTACTTC

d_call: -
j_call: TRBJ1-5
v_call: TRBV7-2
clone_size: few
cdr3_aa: CASSRRGGGNQPQHF
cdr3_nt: TGTGCCAGCAGCCGGAGGGGGGGCGGGAATCAGCCCCAGCATTTT